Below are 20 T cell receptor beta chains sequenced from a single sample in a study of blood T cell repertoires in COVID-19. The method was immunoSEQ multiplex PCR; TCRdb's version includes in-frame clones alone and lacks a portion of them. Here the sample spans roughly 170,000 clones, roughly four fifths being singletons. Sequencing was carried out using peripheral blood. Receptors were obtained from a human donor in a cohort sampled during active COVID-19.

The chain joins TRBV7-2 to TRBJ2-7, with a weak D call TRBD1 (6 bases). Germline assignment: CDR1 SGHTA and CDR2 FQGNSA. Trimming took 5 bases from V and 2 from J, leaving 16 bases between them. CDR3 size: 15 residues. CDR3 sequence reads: CASSPLQGSAYEQYF. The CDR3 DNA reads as TGTGCCAGCAGCCCGCTACAGGGTTCGGCCTACGAGCAGTACTTC. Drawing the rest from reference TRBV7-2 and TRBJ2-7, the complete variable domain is GAGVSQSPSNKVTEKGKDVELRCDPISGHTALYWYRQSLGQGLEFLIYFQGNSAPDKSGLPSDRFSAERTGGSVSTLTIQRTQQEDSAVYLCASSPLQGSAYEQYFGPGTRLTVT.

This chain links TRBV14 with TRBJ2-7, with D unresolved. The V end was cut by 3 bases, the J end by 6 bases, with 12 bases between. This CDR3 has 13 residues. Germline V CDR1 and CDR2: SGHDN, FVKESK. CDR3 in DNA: TGTGCCAGCAGCCAGACAACGGTCGGCGAGCAGTACTTC. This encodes CASSQTTVGEQYF.

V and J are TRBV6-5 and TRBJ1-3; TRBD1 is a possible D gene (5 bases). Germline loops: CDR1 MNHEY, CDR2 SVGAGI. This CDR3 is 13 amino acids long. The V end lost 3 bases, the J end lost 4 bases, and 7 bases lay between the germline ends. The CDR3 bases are TGTGCCAGCAGTTATCGGGGGGGAAACACCATATATTTT. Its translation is CASSYRGGNTIYF.

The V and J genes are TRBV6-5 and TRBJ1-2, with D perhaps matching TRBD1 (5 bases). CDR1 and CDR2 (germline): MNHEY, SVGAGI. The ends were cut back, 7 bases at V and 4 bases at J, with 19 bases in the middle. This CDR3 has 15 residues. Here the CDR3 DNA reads TGTGCCAGCATCGCCGCGGTAGGGGATCTCTATGGCTACACCTTC. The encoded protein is CASIAAVGDLYGYTF.

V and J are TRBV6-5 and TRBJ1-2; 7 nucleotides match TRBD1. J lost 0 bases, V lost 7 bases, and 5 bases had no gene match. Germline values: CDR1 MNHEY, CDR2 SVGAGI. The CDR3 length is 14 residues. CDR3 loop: CASNPGTANYGYTF. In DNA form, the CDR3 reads TGTGCCAGCAACCCCGGGACAGCTAACTATGGCTACACCTTC.

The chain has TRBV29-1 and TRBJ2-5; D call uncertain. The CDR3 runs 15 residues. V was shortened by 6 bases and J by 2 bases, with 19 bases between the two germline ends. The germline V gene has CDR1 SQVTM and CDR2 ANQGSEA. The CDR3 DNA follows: TGCAGCGTGGCCCCCACCCTCGAACTACAAGAGACCCAGTACTTC. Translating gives CSVAPTLELQETQYF.

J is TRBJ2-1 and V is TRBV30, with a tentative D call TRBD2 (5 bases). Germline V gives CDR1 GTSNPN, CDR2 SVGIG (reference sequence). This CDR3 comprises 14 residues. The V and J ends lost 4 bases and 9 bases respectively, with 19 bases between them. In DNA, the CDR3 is TGTGCCTGGACCGCGGCACGGACTTTTGGTGAGCAGTTCTTC. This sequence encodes CAWTAARTFGEQFF.

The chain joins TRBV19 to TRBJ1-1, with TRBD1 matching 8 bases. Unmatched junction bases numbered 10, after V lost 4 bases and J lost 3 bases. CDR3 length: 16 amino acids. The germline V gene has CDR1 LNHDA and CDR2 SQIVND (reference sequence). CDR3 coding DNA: TGTGCCAGTAGTACCCCCAGGGGGCGCGGGTACACTGAAGCTTTCTTT. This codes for CASSTPRGRGYTEAFF.

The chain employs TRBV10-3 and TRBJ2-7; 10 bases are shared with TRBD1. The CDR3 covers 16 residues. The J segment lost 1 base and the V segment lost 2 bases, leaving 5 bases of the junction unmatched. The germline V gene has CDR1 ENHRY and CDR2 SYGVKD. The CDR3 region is CAISEGGQGWSYEQYF. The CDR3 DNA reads TGTGCCATCAGTGAGGGGGGACAGGGGTGGTCCTACGAGCAGTACTTC.

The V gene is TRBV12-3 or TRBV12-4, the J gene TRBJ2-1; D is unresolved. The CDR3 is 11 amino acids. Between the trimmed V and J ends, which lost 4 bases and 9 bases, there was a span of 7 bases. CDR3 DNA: TGTGCCAGCAGTTACGGTGGTGAGCAGTTCTTC. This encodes CASSYGGEQFF.

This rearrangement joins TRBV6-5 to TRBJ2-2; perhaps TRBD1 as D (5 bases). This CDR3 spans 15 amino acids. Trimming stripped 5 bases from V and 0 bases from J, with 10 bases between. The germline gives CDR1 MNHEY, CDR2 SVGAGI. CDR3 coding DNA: TGTGCCAGCAGTAATCAGGGAACGAACACCGGGGAGCTGTTTTTT. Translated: CASSNQGTNTGELFF.

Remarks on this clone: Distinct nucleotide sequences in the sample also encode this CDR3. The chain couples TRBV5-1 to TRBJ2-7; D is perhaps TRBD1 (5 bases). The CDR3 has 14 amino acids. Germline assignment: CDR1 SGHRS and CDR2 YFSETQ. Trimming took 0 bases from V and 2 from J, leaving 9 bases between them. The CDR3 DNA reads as TGCGCCAGCAGCTTGGCTGGACAAACCTACGAGCAGTACTTC. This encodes CASSLAGQTYEQYF.

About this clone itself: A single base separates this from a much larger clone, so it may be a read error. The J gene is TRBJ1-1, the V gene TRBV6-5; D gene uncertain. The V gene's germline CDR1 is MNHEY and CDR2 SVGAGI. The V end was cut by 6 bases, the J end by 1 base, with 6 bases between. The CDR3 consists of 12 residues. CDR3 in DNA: TGTGCCAGCAGGGCGGGGAACACTGAAGCTTTCTTT. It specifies CASRAGNTEAFF.

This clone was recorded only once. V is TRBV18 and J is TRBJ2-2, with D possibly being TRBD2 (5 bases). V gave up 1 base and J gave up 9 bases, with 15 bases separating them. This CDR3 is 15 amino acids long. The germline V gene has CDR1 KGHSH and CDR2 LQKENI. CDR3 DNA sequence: TGTGCCAGCTCACCACTTCCGGGGTCGTGGCGGGAGCTGTTTTTT. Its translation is CASSPLPGSWRELFF.

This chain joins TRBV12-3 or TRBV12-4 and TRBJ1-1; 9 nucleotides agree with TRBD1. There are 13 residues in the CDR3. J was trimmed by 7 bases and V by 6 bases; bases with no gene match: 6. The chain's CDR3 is CASRTGGLGEAFF. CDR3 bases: TGTGCCAGCAGAACAGGGGGCCTTGGTGAAGCTTTCTTT.

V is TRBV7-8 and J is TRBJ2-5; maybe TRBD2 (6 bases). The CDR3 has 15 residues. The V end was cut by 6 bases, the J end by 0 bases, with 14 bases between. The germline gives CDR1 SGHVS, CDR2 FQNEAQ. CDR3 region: CASRRGRWNQETQYF. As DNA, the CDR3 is TGTGCCAGCAGGCGGGGTAGGTGGAACCAAGAGACCCAGTACTTC.

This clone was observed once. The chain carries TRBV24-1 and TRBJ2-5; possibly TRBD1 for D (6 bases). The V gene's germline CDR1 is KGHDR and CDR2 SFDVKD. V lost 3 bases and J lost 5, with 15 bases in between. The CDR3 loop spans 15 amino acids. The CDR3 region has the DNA TGTGCCACCAGTGATCGACTCAAGCAGGGGGAGACCCAGTACTTC. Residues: CATSDRLKQGETQYF.

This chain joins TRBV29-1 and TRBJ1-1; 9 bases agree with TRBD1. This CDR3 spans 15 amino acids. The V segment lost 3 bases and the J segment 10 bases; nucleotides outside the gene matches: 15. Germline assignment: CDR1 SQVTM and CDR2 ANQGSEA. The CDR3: CSVDDRTGVALGAFF. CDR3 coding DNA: TGCAGCGTTGATGATAGGACAGGGGTAGCTCTCGGAGCTTTCTTT.

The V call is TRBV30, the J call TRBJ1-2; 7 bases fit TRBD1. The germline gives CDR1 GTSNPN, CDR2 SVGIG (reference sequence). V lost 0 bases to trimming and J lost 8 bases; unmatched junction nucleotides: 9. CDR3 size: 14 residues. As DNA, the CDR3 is TGTGCCTGGAGTGTTAACAGGGGTGAGAGCGGCTACACCTTC. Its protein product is CAWSVNRGESGYTF.

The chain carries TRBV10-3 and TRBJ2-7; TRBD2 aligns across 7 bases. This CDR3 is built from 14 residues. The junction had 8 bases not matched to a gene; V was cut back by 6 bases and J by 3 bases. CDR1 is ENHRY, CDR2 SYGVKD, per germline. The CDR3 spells CAISPPGLSYEQYF. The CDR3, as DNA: TGTGCCATCAGCCCCCCGGGACTAAGCTACGAGCAGTACTTC.